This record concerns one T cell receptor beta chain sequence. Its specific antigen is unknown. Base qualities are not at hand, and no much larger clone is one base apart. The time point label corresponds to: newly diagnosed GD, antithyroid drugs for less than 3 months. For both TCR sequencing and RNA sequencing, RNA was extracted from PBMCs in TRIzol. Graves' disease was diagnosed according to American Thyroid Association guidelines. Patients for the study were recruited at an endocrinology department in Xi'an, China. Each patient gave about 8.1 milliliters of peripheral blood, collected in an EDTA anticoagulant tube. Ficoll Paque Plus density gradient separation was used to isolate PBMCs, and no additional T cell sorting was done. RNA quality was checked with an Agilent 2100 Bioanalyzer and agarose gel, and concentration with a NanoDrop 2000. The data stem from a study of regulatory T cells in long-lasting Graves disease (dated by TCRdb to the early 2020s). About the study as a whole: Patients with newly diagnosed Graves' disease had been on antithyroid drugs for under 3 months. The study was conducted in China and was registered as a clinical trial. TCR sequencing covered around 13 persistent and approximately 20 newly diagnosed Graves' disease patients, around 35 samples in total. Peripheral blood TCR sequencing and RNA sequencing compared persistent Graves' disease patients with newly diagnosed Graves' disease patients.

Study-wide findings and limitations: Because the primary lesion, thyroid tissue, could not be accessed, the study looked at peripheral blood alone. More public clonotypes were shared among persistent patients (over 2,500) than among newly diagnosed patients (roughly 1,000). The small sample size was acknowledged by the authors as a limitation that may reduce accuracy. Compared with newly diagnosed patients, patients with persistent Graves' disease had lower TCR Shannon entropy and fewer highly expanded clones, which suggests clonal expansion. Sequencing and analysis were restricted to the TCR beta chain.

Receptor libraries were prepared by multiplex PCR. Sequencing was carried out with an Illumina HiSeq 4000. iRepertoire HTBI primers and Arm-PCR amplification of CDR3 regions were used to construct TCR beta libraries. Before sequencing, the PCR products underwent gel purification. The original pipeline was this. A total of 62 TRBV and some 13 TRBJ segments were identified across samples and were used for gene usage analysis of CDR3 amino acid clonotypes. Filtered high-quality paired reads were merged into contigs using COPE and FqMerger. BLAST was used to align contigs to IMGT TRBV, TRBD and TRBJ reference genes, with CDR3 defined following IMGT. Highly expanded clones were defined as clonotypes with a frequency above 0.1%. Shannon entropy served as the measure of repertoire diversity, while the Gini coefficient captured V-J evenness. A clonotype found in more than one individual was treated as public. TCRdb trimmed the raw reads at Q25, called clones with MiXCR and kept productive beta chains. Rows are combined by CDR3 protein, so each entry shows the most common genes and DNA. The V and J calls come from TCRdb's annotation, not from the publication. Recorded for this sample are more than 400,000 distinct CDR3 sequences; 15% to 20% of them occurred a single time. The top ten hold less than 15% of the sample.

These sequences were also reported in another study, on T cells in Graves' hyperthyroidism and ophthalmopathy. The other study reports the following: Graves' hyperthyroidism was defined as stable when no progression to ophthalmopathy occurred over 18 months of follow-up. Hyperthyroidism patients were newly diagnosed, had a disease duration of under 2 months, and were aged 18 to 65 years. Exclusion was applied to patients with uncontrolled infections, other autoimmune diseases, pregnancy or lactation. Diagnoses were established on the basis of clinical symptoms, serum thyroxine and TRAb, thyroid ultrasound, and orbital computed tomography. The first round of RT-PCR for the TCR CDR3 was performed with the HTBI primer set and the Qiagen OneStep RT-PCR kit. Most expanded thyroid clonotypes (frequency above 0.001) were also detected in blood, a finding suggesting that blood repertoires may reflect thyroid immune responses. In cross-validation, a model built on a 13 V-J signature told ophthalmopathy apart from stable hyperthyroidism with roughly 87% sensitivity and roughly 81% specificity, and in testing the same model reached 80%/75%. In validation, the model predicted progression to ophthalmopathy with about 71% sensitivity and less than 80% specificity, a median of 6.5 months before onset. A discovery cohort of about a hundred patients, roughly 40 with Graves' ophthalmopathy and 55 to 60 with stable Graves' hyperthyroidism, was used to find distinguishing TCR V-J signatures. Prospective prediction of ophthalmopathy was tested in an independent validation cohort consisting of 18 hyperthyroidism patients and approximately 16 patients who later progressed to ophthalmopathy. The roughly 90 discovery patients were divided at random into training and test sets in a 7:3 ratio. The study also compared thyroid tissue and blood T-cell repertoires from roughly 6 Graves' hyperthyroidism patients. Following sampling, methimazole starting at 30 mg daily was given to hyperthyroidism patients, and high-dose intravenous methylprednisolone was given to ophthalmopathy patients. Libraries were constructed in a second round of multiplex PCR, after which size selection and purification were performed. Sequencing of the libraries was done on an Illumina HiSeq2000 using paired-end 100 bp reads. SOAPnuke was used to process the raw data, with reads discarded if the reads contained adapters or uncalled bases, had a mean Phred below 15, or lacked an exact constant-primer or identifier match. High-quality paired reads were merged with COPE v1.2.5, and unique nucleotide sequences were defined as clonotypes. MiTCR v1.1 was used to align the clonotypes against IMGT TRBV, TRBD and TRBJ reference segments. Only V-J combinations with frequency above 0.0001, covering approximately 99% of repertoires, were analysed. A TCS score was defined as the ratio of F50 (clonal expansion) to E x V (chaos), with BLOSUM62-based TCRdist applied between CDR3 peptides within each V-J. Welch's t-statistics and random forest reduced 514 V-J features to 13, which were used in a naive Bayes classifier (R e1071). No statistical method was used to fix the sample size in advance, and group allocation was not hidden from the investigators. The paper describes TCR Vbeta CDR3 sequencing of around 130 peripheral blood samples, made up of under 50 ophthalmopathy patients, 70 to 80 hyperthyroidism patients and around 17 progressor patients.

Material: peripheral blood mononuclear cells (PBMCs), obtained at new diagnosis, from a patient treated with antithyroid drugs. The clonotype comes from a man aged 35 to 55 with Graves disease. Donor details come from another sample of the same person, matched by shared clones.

The CDR3: CAWSQGEETQYF. The DNA is TGTGCCTGGAGTCAGGGGGAAGAGACCCAGTACTTC. The V and J genes are TRBV30 and TRBJ2-4, and 7 junction bases match TRBD1. Judging by the DNA end, TRBJ2-5 fits better; the J call may be wrong. The CDR1 and CDR2 encoded by the germline V gene (reference sequence) are GTSNPN and SVGIG. The CDR3, from cysteine to phenylalanine, totals 12 residues. Only the CDR3 DNA is retained, 36 bases long and in frame from the first base.